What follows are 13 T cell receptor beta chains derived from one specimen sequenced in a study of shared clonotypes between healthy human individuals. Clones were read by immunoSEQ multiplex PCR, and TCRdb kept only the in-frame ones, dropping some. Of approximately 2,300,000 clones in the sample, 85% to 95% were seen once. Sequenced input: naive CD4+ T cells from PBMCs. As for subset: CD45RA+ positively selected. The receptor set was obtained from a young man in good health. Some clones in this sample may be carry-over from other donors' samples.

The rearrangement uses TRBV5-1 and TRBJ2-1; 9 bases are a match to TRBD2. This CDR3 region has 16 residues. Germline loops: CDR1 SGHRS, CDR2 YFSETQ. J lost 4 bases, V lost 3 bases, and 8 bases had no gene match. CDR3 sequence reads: CASSWRGGRGYNEQFF. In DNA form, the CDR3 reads TGCGCCAGCAGCTGGAGAGGCGGGAGGGGTTACAATGAGCAGTTCTTC.

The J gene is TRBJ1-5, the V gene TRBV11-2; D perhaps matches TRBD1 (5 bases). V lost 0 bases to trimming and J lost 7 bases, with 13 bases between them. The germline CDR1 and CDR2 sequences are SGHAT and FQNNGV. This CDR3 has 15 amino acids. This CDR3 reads CASSLDLGGRQPQHF. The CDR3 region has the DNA TGTGCCAGCAGCTTAGATTTGGGGGGTCGGCAGCCCCAGCATTTT.

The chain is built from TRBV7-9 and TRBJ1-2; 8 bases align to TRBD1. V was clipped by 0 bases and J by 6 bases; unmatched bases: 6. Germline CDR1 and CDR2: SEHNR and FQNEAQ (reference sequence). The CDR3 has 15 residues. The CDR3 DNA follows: TGTGCCAGCAGCTTAGCAAGGACAGGGCGCGATGGCTACACCTTC. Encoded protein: CASSLARTGRDGYTF.

The CDR3 loop is CASSYWGIRRTDTQYF. Here the CDR3 DNA reads TGTGCCAGCAGTTATTGGGGGATAAGACGCACAGATACGCAGTATTTT. The V and J genes are TRBV6-5 and TRBJ2-3; D possibly uses TRBD1 or TRBD2 (5 bases each). The CDR3 sequence is 16 residues long. CDR1 is MNHEY, CDR2 SVGAGI, per germline. Trimming took off 3 bases at V and 1 base at J, with 14 bases between the two ends.

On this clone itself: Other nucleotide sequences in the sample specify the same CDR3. CDR3 sequence reads: CASSLTSPGELFF. CDR3 bases: TGTGCCAGCAGCCTTACTAGTCCCGGGGAGCTGTTTTTT. The V and J genes are TRBV2 and TRBJ2-2; a possible D gene is TRBD2 (5 bases). The ends were cut back, 6 bases at V and 6 bases at J, with 11 bases in the middle. CDR3 length equals 13 residues. Per the germline V gene, CDR1 is SNHLY and CDR2 is FYNNEI.

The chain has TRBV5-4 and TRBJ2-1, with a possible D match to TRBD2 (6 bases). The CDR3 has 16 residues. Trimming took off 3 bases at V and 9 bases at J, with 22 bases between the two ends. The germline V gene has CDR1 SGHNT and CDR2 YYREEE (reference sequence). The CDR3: CASSSATSRSEGEQFF. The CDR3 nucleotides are TGTGCCAGCAGCTCCGCCACTAGCAGGTCGGAGGGTGAGCAGTTCTTC.

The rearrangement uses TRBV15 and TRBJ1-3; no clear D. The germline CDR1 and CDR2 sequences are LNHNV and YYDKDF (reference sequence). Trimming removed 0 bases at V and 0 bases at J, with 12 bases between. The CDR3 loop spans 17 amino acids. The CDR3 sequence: CATSRDPVPSSGNTIYF. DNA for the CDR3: TGTGCCACCAGCAGAGATCCAGTCCCCAGCTCTGGAAACACCATATATTTT.

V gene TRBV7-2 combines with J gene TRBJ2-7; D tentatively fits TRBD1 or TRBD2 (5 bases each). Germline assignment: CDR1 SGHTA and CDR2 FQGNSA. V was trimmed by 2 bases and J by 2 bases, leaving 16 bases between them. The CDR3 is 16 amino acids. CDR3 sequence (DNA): TGTGCCAGCAGCTTAATGAGGCCTCCGGGGCCCTACGAGCAGTACTTC. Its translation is CASSLMRPPGPYEQYF.

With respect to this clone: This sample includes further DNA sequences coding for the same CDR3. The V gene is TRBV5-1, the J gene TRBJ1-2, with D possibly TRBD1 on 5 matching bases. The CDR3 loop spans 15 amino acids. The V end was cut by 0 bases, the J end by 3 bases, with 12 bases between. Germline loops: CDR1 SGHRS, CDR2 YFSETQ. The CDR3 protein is CASSLGRGIDYGYTF. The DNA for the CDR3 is TGCGCCAGCAGCTTGGGACGGGGGATAGACTATGGCTACACCTTC.

This chain's CDR3 is CASSLGGPGEKLFF. CDR3 nucleotides: TGTGCCAGCAGTTTGGGAGGGCCGGGGGAAAAACTGTTTTTT. The V call is TRBV28, the J call TRBJ1-4; D gene ambiguous. Germline values: CDR1 MDHEN, CDR2 SYDVKM. V lost 3 bases, J lost 8 bases, and 13 bases lay in between. CDR3 length: 14 amino acids.

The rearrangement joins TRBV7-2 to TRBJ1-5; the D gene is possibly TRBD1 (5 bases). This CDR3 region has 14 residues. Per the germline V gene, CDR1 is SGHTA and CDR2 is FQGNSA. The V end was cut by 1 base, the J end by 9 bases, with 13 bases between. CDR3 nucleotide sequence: TGTGCCAGCAGCTTAGGGAGGGACCGGGGGCCCCAGCATTTT. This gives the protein CASSLGRDRGPQHF.

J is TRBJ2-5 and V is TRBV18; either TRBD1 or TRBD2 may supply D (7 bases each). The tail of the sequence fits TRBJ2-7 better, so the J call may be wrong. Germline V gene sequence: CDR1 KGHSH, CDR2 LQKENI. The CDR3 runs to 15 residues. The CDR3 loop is CASSRTGGGEYEQYF. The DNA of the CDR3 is TGTGCCAGCTCACGGACAGGTGGGGGGGAGTACGAGCAGTACTTC.

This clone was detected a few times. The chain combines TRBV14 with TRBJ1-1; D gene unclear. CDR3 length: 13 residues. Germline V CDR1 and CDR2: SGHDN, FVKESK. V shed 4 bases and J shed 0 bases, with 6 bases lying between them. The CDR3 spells CASSRTMNTEAFF. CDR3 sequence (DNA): TGTGCCAGCAGCCGAACCATGAACACTGAAGCTTTCTTT.